This entry lists 20 T cell receptor beta chains sequenced from one sample in a study of OX40 agonist ivuxolimab in advanced cancers. Only in-frame clones appear in the TCRdb table, and some are missing; sequencing was by immunoSEQ multiplex PCR. Seen here are around 50,000 clones, 80% to 90% observed once, and the top ten hold 1.8%. The sequenced sample was CD4+ or CD8+ T cells sorted from blood, obtained in a trial of the OX40 agonist ivuxolimab. Every receptor here comes from an adult with an advanced solid tumor such as melanoma, head and neck, liver or kidney cancer.

Comments on this clone: Its ends do not fully match the called genes, so a read error is possible. This chain connects TRBV6-4 to TRBJ2-3; 12 bases agree with TRBD2. The CDR3 is 15 amino acids. CDR1 and CDR2 from the germline V gene are MRHNA and SNTAGT. DNA for the CDR3: TGTGCCAGCAGTGGGACTAGCGGGACCACAAATACGCAGTATTTT. The encoded protein is CASSGTSGTTNTQYF.

This sequence joins TRBV11-2 and TRBJ1-2; no firm D call. Germline V gene data show CDR1 as SGHAT and CDR2 as FQNNGV. With 5 bases removed from V and 4 bases from J, the gap between germline ends came to 20 bases. This CDR3 has 16 amino acids. The CDR3: CASSNPSRAAVYGYTF. The CDR3 region has the DNA TGTGCCAGCAGCAACCCTTCGAGGGCGGCGGTCTATGGCTACACCTTC.

The chain couples TRBV19 to TRBJ1-1; no firm D call. CDR3 length: 13 amino acids. Germline CDR1 is LNHDA and CDR2 is SQIVND (reference sequence). V was cut by 7 bases and J by 5 bases, with 14 bases left in between. The DNA of the CDR3 is TGTGCCAGTACCCTAACACTTGGGACTGAAGCTTTCTTT. As protein: CASTLTLGTEAFF.

Note on this clone: One end of the junction varies from germline; a read error may be responsible. CDR3 nucleotide sequence: TGTGCCAGCAGTTTGGGGACAGGCGACGAGCAGCTCTTC. Translating it yields CASSLGTGDEQLF. This sequence joins TRBV27 and TRBJ2-1; 8 bases match TRBD1. CDR3 length: 13 amino acids. From germline, CDR1 is MNHEY and CDR2 SMNVEV (reference sequence).

The rearrangement joins TRBV5-1 to TRBJ2-7, with TRBD2 matching over 15 bases. From germline, CDR1 is SGHRS and CDR2 YFSETQ. V was clipped by 5 bases and J by 3 bases; unmatched bases: 6. The CDR3 totals 16 residues. The CDR3 here is CASSSGLAGGLYEQYF. For the CDR3, the DNA is TGCGCCAGCAGTTCGGGACTAGCGGGAGGTCTCTACGAGCAGTACTTC.

V gene TRBV6-5 combines with J gene TRBJ1-1, with D maybe TRBD1 (6 bases). Trimming stripped 4 bases from V and 2 bases from J, with 17 bases between. The germline gives CDR1 MNHEY, CDR2 SVGAGI. This CDR3 spans 16 amino acids. This CDR3 is CASSSTRTVSNTEAFF. The CDR3 coding sequence is TGTGCCAGCAGTTCAACTCGGACAGTATCAAACACTGAAGCTTTCTTT.

The chain joins TRBV30 to TRBJ2-7; TRBD2 is a possible D gene (6 bases). Trimming removed 3 bases at V and 2 bases at J, with 17 bases between. Germline V gives CDR1 GTSNPN, CDR2 SVGIG (reference sequence). The CDR3 is 15 residues long. The CDR3 bases are TGTGCCTGGAGGGAGCAACTAGCACCCGCCTACGAGCAGTACTTC. It codes for CAWREQLAPAYEQYF.

The chain is built from TRBV6-6 and TRBJ2-5; perhaps D is TRBD1 or TRBD2 (5 bases each). The germline V gene has CDR1 MNHNY and CDR2 SVGAGI (reference sequence). V lost 5 bases and J lost 5, with 12 bases in between. The CDR3 is 13 amino acids. The DNA of the CDR3 is TGTGCCAGCAGTCCACCAGGGACGGAGACCCAGTACTTC. Translating it yields CASSPPGTETQYF.

The V call is TRBV18, the J call TRBJ2-3; D remains unclear. Germline values: CDR1 KGHSH, CDR2 LQKENI. The CDR3 runs 15 residues. V dropped 5 bases and J dropped 0 bases, with 12 bases sitting between them. The CDR3 nucleotides read TGTGCCAGCTCATCCAGAATACCTAGCACAGATACGCAGTATTTT. Translation: CASSSRIPSTDTQYF.

The chain links TRBV5-1 to TRBJ2-1; 9 bases agree with TRBD2. V lost 4 bases to trimming and J lost 0 bases; unmatched junction nucleotides: 8. CDR3 length: 17 residues. CDR1 and CDR2 (germline): SGHRS, YFSETQ. The CDR3 sequence: CASSPTTSGNSYNEQFF. The CDR3 coding sequence is TGCGCCAGCAGCCCGACGACTAGCGGTAACTCCTACAATGAGCAGTTCTTC.

The chain links TRBV14 to TRBJ1-6, with D possibly TRBD1 on 6 matching bases. CDR1 and CDR2 from the germline V gene are SGHDN and FVKESK. V lost 7 bases and J 7 bases, leaving 14 bases between the germline ends. The CDR3 has 14 residues. The CDR3 region has the DNA TGTGCCAGCAATCTTCAGGGGAGAAATTCACCCCTCCACTTT. Its protein is CASNLQGRNSPLHF.

The genes are TRBV5-1 and TRBJ2-1, with D maybe TRBD1 (6 bases). Germline values: CDR1 SGHRS, CDR2 YFSETQ. V was pared by 0 bases and J by 1 base, with 8 bases between. The CDR3 extends over 15 amino acids. CDR3 bases: TGCGCCAGCAGCTTGGACAGGGCATCCTACAATGAGCAGTTCTTC. It is translated as CASSLDRASYNEQFF.

Worth noting for this clone: Relative to the germline gene, one junction end is altered; a read error may explain this. The rearrangement links TRBV5-4 to TRBJ2-1, with D possibly TRBD1 on 6 matching bases. The CDR3 covers 18 residues. The germline V gene has CDR1 SGHNT and CDR2 YYREEE (reference sequence). CDR3 DNA: TGTGCCAGCAGCACTAAGACGGGGACATCGAGCTCCTGCAATGAGCAGTTCTTC. As protein: CASSTKTGTSSSCNEQFF.

The chain carries TRBV5-4 and TRBJ2-3; D unresolved. Germline values: CDR1 SGHNT, CDR2 YYREEE (reference sequence). The CDR3 contains 15 residues. Trimming removed 4 bases at V and 5 bases at J, with 17 bases between. The CDR3 DNA reads as TGTGCCAGCAGCCAACCGGGCCCCGCACAAGATACGCAGTATTTT. Encoded protein: CASSQPGPAQDTQYF.

This clone occurred once. The J gene is TRBJ1-2, the V gene TRBV5-6; no clear D gene. CDR1 and CDR2 (germline): SGHDT, YYEEEE. The CDR3 sequence is 15 residues long. The ends were cut back, 4 bases at V and 2 bases at J, with 15 bases in the middle. CDR3 loop: CASSHDDRANYGYTF. The CDR3 DNA is TGTGCCAGCAGCCACGACGATAGGGCAAACTATGGCTACACCTTC.

The chain employs TRBV11-2 and TRBJ2-1; possible D gene TRBD2, 5 bases. CDR3 length: 15 residues. Germline V gives CDR1 SGHAT, CDR2 FQNNGV. Trimming left V 0 bases short and J 2 bases short, with 8 bases between. The CDR3 DNA reads as TGTGCCAGCAGCTTAGAAGCGGCTGCCTACAATGAGCAGTTCTTC. As protein: CASSLEAAAYNEQFF.

The rearrangement uses TRBV5-1 and TRBJ1-1; no firm D call. V lost 0 bases and J lost 5, with 8 bases in between. The CDR3 is 13 amino acids. Per germline, CDR1 SGHRS and CDR2 YFSETQ. The CDR3, as DNA: TGCGCCAGCAGCTTGGCCGGGGATACTGAAGCTTTCTTT. This codes for CASSLAGDTEAFF.

The genes are TRBV28 and TRBJ2-5; D gene ambiguous. The V gene lost 3 bases and the J gene lost 2 bases, with 13 bases spanning the gap. Germline-derived CDR1 and CDR2 are MDHEN and SYDVKM. CDR3 length: 15 residues. The chain's CDR3 is CASSFSSNTQETQYF. The CDR3 DNA is TGTGCCAGCAGTTTTAGCAGTAACACGCAAGAGACCCAGTACTTC.

The chain couples TRBV4-2 to TRBJ1-2; no reliable D call. Germline loops: CDR1 LGHNA, CDR2 YNFKEQ. V shed 1 base and J shed 8 bases, with 17 bases lying between them. This CDR3 region has 15 residues. The DNA for the CDR3 is TGTGCCAGCAGCCAAGTAGACGGTGATCTTGGGGGCTACACCTTC. It specifies CASSQVDGDLGGYTF.

The V and J genes are TRBV4-3 and TRBJ1-2, with D unclear. Trimming took off 1 base at V and 1 base at J, with 7 bases between the two ends. Germline CDR1 and CDR2: LGHNA and YSLEER. The CDR3 has 14 amino acids. The CDR3 here is CASSQGALNYGYTF. The DNA for the CDR3 is TGCGCCAGCAGCCAAGGGGCCCTTAACTATGGCTACACCTTC.